The rows below give T cell receptor beta chains drawn from one sample of a study of T-cell memory formation after mild COVID-19. TCRdb re-called the 5' RACE reads with MiXCR, one entry per CDR3 protein. Among nearly 110,000 distinct CDR3 sequences listed, approximately 15% were seen once. The sequenced sample consisted of PBMCs or a T cell subset sorted from them (not recorded which). The receptors shown here come from a man younger than 30 who had mild COVID-19 (a few samples of this study predate the infection). Cell type and time point are not known. Each CDR3 is given with its conserved first and last residue. D genes are given only for firm matches. Clone size, where shown, is once, few, many, or a class for clones that have expanded.

-	13	-	TRBV5-4	TRBJ2-5	CASSLEVSETQYF	TGTGCCAGCAGCTTGGAGGTTTCAGAGACCCAGTACTTC
few	14	-	TRBV29-1	TRBJ1-1	CSVELPWGNTEAFF	TGCAGCGTTGAACTCCCATGGGGGAACACTGAAGCTTTCTTT
many	15	TRBD2	TRBV6-1	TRBJ2-5	CASSRIAGEEETQYF	TGTGCCAGCAGCCGGATAGCGGGGGAGGAAGAGACCCAGTACTTC
-	12	-	TRBV5-1	TRBJ2-1	CASSGRSNEQFF	TGCGCCAGCAGTGGCAGGAGTAATGAGCAGTTCTTC
few	14	-	TRBV7-9	TRBJ1-3	CATGALVSGNTIYF	TGTGCCACAGGCGCTTTGGTTTCTGGAAACACCATATATTTT
-	16	-	TRBV9	TRBJ2-3	CASSGVGGASTDTQYF	TGTGCCAGCAGTGGGGTGGGCGGAGCTAGCACAGATACGCAGTATTTT
few	13	-	TRBV6-2/TRBV6-3	TRBJ2-2	CASSYWDTGELFF	TGTGCCAGCAGTTACTGGGACACCGGGGAGCTGTTTTTT
-	15	-	TRBV2	TRBJ2-2	CASSEARANTGELFF	TGTGCCAGCAGTGAAGCGAGGGCCAACACCGGGGAGCTGTTTTTT
few	14	-	TRBV4-2	TRBJ1-2	CASTFAAYNYGYTF	TGTGCCAGCACCTTTGCGGCCTATAACTATGGCTACACCTTC
many	15	-	TRBV27	TRBJ1-3	CASSLSFGGGNTIYF	TGTGCCAGCAGTTTATCGTTTGGGGGAGGAAACACCATATATTTT
-	16	TRBD2	TRBV7-2	TRBJ2-3	CASSVGAGGFTDTQYF	TGTGCCAGCAGCGTTGGGGCGGGGGGATTCACAGATACGCAGTATTTT
few	14	-	TRBV6-5	TRBJ1-6	CASSYSMVNSPLHF	TGTGCCAGCAGTTACTCGATGGTAAATTCACCCCTCCACTTT
-	16	-	TRBV6-6	TRBJ1-2	CASSYDRHGENYGYTF	TGTGCCAGCAGTTACGACCGGCATGGGGAGAACTATGGCTACACCTTC
medium-sized	15	-	TRBV7-9	TRBJ2-1	CASSLVAIRDNEQFF	TGTGCCAGCAGCTTAGTGGCGATTAGGGACAATGAGCAGTTCTTC
-	13	TRBD1	TRBV20-1	TRBJ1-2	CSVPHLGTDGYTF	TGCAGTGTTCCCCACCTCGGGACAGATGGCTACACCTTC
many	13	-	TRBV15	TRBJ1-1	CATSREAGPEAFF	TGTGCCACCAGCAGAGAAGCGGGCCCTGAAGCTTTCTTT
-	14	-	TRBV29-1	TRBJ2-5	CSVEPRGEQETQYF	TGCAGCGTTGAACCCCGGGGAGAGCAAGAGACCCAGTACTTC
-	14	TRBD1	TRBV5-4	TRBJ2-1	CASSVGTGVHEQFF	TGTGCCAGCAGCGTCGGGACAGGGGTCCATGAGCAGTTCTTC
few	18	-	TRBV18	TRBJ1-6	CASSRRTPKSSYNSPLHF	TGTGCCAGCTCCCGTCGGACGCCTAAGAGCTCCTATAATTCACCCCTCCACTTT
few	15	-	TRBV4-3	TRBJ1-1	CASSQASGENTEAFF	TGCGCCAGCAGCCAAGCATCAGGGGAGAACACTGAAGCTTTCTTT
many	13	-	TRBV7-2	TRBJ2-7	CASSPSEPYEQYF	TGTGCCAGCAGCCCCTCTGAGCCCTACGAGCAGTACTTC
few	15	-	TRBV2	TRBJ2-3	CASTPYRGKADTQYF	TGTGCCAGCACCCCTTATAGGGGGAAGGCAGATACGCAGTATTTT
-	15	-	TRBV7-9	TRBJ2-3	CASSLASAFGDTQYF	TGTGCCAGCAGCTTAGCGAGCGCTTTTGGAGATACGCAGTATTTT
few	17	-	TRBV4-2	TRBJ2-1	CASSPEGGAANENEQFF	TGTGCCAGCAGCCCCGAAGGGGGGGCCGCGAATGAGAATGAGCAGTTCTTC
many	15	-	TRBV7-9	TRBJ2-2	CASSPPVYNTGELFF	TGTGCCAGCAGCCCCCCCGTCTACAACACCGGGGAGCTGTTTTTT
few	14	-	TRBV7-9	TRBJ1-4	CASSPGPWGEKLFF	TGTGCCAGCAGCCCGGGTCCCTGGGGAGAAAAACTGTTTTTT
few	15	TRBD2	TRBV7-6	TRBJ2-3	CASSRPAGVGDTQYF	TGTGCCAGCAGCCGACCAGCGGGGGTTGGGGATACGCAGTATTTT
-	16	TRBD2	TRBV7-2	TRBJ2-1	CASSPRLAGGHNEQFF	TGTGCCAGCAGCCCCAGACTAGCGGGGGGCCACAATGAGCAGTTCTTC
few	16	-	TRBV3-1	TRBJ1-1	CASSQDSGRTNTEAFF	TGTGCCAGCAGCCAAGATTCGGGACGGACGAACACTGAAGCTTTCTTT
-	12	-	TRBV7-9	TRBJ2-3	CASTLSTDTQYF	TGTGCCAGCACCCTTTCTACAGATACGCAGTATTTT
many	16	-	TRBV19	TRBJ2-1	CASSIFQVGSYNEQFF	TGTGCCAGTAGTATTTTCCAGGTCGGCTCCTACAATGAGCAGTTCTTC